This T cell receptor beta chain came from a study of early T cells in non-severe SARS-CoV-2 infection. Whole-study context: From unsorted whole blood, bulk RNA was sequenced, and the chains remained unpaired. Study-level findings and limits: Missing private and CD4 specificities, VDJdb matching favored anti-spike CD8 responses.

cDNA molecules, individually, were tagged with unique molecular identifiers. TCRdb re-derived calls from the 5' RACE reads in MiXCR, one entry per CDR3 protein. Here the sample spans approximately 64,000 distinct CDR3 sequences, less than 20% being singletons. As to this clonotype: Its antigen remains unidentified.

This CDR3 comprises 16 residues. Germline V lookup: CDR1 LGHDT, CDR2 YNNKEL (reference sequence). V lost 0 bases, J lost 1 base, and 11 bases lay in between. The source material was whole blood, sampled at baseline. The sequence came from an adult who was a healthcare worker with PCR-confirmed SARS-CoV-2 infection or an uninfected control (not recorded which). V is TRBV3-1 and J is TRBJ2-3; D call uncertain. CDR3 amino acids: CASSQEILAGTDTQYF. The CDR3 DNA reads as TGTGCCAGCAGCCAAGAAATACTCGCCGGCACAGATACGCAGTATTTT.